This T cell receptor beta chain was documented in a study of T cells in Graves' hyperthyroidism and ophthalmopathy. There are 16 residues in the CDR3. The V gene's germline CDR1 is DFQATT and CDR2 SNEGSKA (reference sequence). J was trimmed by 0 bases and V by 5 bases; bases with no gene match: 5. As to this clonotype: What it binds is unknown.

If no ophthalmopathy progression occurred within 18 months, Graves' hyperthyroidism was stable. Exclusion of patients followed from uncontrolled infection, other autoimmune disease, pregnancy or lactation. PBMCs were derived from 10 ml fresh peripheral blood. General study findings and limits: Separating ophthalmopathy from stable hyperthyroidism was achieved by a 13 V-J model.

Authors of the study amplified TCR beta CDR3 regions from RNA transcripts. Primed by the HTBI set, a first-round RT-PCR was run on the TCR CDR3. One entry per CDR3 protein results from TCRdb running MiXCR on the multiplex PCR reads. The sample lists around 290,000 distinct CDR3 sequences; roughly an eighth were seen once. Sequenced: blood. The rearrangement joins TRBV20-1 to TRBJ2-1, with 12 nucleotides matching TRBD2. The receptor's source is a woman between 40 and 55 years old with Graves' hyperthyroidism. The CDR3: CSAGTSGSSSYNEQFF. The CDR3 region has the DNA TGCAGTGCTGGGACTAGCGGGTCCAGCTCCTACAATGAGCAGTTCTTC.